This T cell receptor beta chain was sequenced for a study of cytomegalovirus exposure and HLA in healthy donors. Details on this clone: Antigen specificity is unknown.

General study points: A later analysis reportedly found that, within productive TCRs, an Asian-associated ancestry cluster had fewer N-insertions than the mean observed across the 666 donors. Links to common viral pathogens appeared, in a later analysis, for several of the most significant clusters. Presence/absence analyses treated sequencing depth as roughly uniform across donors.

The study ran its PCR with 60 Vbeta and 13 Jbeta primers. TCRdb keeps only in-frame clones here, not all; method: immunoSEQ multiplex PCR. The sample holds approximately 100,000 clones; 71% are singletons and the top ten take over 2.5%. Germline V lookup: CDR1 SNHLY, CDR2 FYNNEI. Trimming stripped 4 bases from V and 4 bases from J, with 15 bases between. This CDR3 has 15 residues. The chain links TRBV2 to TRBJ2-3, with a possible D match to TRBD1 (5 bases). The origin of this receptor is a female donor in good health and CMV-seronegative. Sequenced input: PBMCs. The chain's CDR3 is CASSGARVEADTQYF. The CDR3 DNA reads TGTGCCAGCAGTGGGGCCAGGGTTGAGGCAGATACGCAGTATTTT.